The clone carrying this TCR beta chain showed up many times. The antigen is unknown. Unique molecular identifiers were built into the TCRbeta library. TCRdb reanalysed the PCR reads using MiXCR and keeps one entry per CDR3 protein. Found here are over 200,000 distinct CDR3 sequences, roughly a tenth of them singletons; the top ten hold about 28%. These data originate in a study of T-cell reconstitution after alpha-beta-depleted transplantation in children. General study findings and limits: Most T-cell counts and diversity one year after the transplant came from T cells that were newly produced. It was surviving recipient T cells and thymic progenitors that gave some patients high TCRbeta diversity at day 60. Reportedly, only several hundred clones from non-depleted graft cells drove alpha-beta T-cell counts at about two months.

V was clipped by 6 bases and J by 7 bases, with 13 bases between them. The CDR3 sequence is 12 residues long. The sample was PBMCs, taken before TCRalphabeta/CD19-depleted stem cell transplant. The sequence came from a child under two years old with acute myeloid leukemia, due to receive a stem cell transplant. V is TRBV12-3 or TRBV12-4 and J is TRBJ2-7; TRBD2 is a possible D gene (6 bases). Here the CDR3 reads CASRWSGGEQYF. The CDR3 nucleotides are TGTGCCAGCAGGTGGTCCGGGGGTGAGCAGTACTTC.